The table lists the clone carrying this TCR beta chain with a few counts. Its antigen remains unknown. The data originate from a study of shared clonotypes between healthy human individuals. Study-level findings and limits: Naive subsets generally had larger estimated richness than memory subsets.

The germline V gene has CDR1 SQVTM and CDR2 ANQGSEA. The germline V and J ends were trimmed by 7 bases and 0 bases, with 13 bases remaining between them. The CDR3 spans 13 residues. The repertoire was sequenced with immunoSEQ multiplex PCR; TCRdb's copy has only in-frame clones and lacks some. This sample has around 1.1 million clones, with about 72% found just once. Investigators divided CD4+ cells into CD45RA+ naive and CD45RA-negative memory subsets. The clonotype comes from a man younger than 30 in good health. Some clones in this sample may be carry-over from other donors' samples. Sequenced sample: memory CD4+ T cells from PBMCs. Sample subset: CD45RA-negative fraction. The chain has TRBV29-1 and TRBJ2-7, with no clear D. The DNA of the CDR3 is TGCAGCGCCGGTTCAATGAGCTCCTACGAGCAGTACTTC. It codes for CSAGSMSSYEQYF.